A single sample gave rise to the 30 T cell receptor beta chains below, sequenced in a study (dated by TCRdb to between 2014 and 2017). Library method: 5' RACE. Instrument on record: Illumina MiSeq. TCRdb trimmed public reads at Q25 via fastp, called clones via MiXCR and kept in-frame beta chains. Entries that share a CDR3 protein sequence are merged under the most common genes and DNA. Here the sample has nearly 55,000 distinct CDR3 sequences; approximately 25% occur a single time. Approximately 3.3% of the sample comes from the top ten. Sequenced sample: tumor-infiltrating naive CD4+ T cells sorted from the breast tumor. Explained via the paper, the cell subset or site label denotes: naive CD4+ T cells, CD4+CD45RA+CD25-. These TCRs come from a female donor with breast cancer.

In this sample, this clonotype turned up a few times. This chain uses TRBV9 with TRBJ2-7; D gene ambiguous. The V gene's germline CDR1 is SGDLS and CDR2 YYNGEE. The V and J ends lost 0 bases and 1 base respectively, with 14 bases between them. CDR3 size: 16 residues. CDR3 loop: CASSVGPKGASYEQYF. CDR3 in DNA: TGTGCCAGCAGCGTAGGCCCCAAGGGTGCTTCCTACGAGCAGTACTTC.

The rearrangement joins TRBV7-6 to TRBJ2-5, with a possible D match to TRBD2 (6 bases). There are 15 residues in the CDR3. Germline assignment: CDR1 SGHVS and CDR2 FNYEAQ. Trimming pared 5 bases from V and 4 bases from J, leaving 17 bases between. The CDR3 DNA is TGTGCCAGCAGCCGTGGGGGGAGGACTGGAGAGACCCAGTACTTC. Encoded protein: CASSRGGRTGETQYF.

This clonotype was observed a few times. The chain carries TRBV12-3 or TRBV12-4 and TRBJ2-1; 7 nucleotides match TRBD1. CDR3 length: 13 amino acids. V gave up 6 bases and J gave up 6 bases; unmatched junction bases: 5. CDR3 sequence reads: CASRRQGSNEQFF. The CDR3, as DNA: TGTGCCAGCAGAAGACAGGGTAGCAATGAGCAGTTCTTC.

This clonotype has only a few counts. The chain combines TRBV7-8 with TRBJ1-1; D might be TRBD1 (6 bases). This CDR3 has 15 residues. V lost 5 bases, J lost 0 bases, and 13 bases lay in between. CDR1 SGHVS and CDR2 FQNEAQ come from the germline V gene. In nucleotides, the CDR3 is TGTGCCAGCAGCGTAAACAGGGTCATGAACACTGAAGCTTTCTTT. Translating gives CASSVNRVMNTEAFF.

The chain recombines TRBV6-5 with TRBJ1-5; D is undetermined. V lost 0 bases to trimming and J lost 7 bases, with 13 bases between them. CDR3 size: 15 residues. Germline V lookup: CDR1 MNHEY, CDR2 SVGAGI. CDR3 loop: CASSYSGRSGQPQHF. In DNA form, the CDR3 reads TGTGCCAGCAGTTACTCTGGCAGGAGTGGCCAGCCCCAGCATTTT.

This chain uses TRBV7-6 with TRBJ2-3; 9 positions agree with TRBD2. This CDR3 spans 18 amino acids. Germline CDR1 is SGHVS and CDR2 is FNYEAQ. Trimming removed 0 bases from V and 2 bases from J; junction bases left unmatched: 9. CDR3 nucleotide sequence: TGTGCCAGCAGCTTAGCCCTTAGCGGGAGCGGTGACACAGATACGCAGTATTTT. This translates into CASSLALSGSGDTDTQYF.

This clonotype was observed at least ten times. V is TRBV5-1 and J is TRBJ2-5; D is ambiguous. Germline V lookup: CDR1 SGHRS, CDR2 YFSETQ. Between the trimmed V and J ends, which lost 7 bases and 2 bases, there was a span of 15 bases. This CDR3 has 14 residues. CDR3: CASATSRPQETQYF. The CDR3 nucleotides are TGCGCCAGCGCTACTTCCCGACCTCAAGAGACCCAGTACTTC.

The J gene is TRBJ2-5, the V gene TRBV20-1; D is unclear. This CDR3 spans 14 amino acids. Deletions cut 4 bases from V and 4 bases from J, with 16 bases between. Germline values: CDR1 DFQATT, CDR2 SNEGSKA (reference sequence). The CDR3 bases are TGCAGTGCTAAATCGCCGTGGGGATTAGAGACCCAGTACTTC. Translation: CSAKSPWGLETQYF.

This clonotype was detected many times. The rearrangement links TRBV7-8 to TRBJ1-6; D is undetermined. V was pared by 2 bases and J by 14 bases, with 19 bases between. The V gene's germline CDR1 is SGHVS and CDR2 FQNEAQ. The CDR3 loop spans 15 amino acids. The CDR3 here is CASSLLRTTNSALHF. Written as DNA, the CDR3 is TGTGCCAGCAGCTTATTGAGGACGACTAATTCGGCCCTCCACTTT. The variable domain in full, completed from reference TRBV7-8 and TRBJ1-6, reads GAGVSQSPRYKVAKRGQDVALRCDPISGHVSLFWYQQALGQGPEFLTYFQNEAQLDKSGLPSDRFFAERPEGSVSTLKIQRTQQEDSAVYLCASSLLRTTNSALHFGNGTRLTVT.

The V call is TRBV3-1, the J call TRBJ2-5; 12 positions agree with TRBD2. The V and J ends lost 4 bases and 6 bases, in that order; junction bases with no gene match: 9. This CDR3 region has 16 residues. CDR1 and CDR2 (germline): LGHDT, YNNKEL (reference sequence). The CDR3 bases are TGTGCCAGCAGCCCCCCGACTAGCGGGAGAACGAAGACCCAGTACTTC. Translating it yields CASSPPTSGRTKTQYF.

CDR3 sequence reads: CASSSRTRFNSPLHF. DNA for the CDR3: TGTGCCAGCAGCTCCCGGACAAGGTTTAATTCACCCCTCCACTTT. The rearrangement uses TRBV7-9 and TRBJ1-6; the D gene is possibly TRBD1 (5 bases). The V and J ends lost 4 bases and 6 bases respectively, with 13 bases between them. The CDR3 has 15 residues. Germline V lookup: CDR1 SEHNR, CDR2 FQNEAQ (reference sequence).

This clonotype was counted many times. The chain couples TRBV20-1 to TRBJ1-2, with 7 nucleotides matching TRBD1. Germline V lookup: CDR1 DFQATT, CDR2 SNEGSKA (reference sequence). The CDR3 has 12 residues. The J segment lost 8 bases and the V segment lost 3 bases, leaving 6 bases of the junction unmatched. The CDR3 is CSARSDRVGYTF. For the CDR3, the DNA is TGCAGTGCTAGGTCTGACAGGGTCGGCTACACCTTC.

This clonotype turned up a few times. This chain connects TRBV11-1 to TRBJ2-7, with TRBD2 matching over 7 bases. The trim removed 2 bases at V and 2 bases at J, leaving 3 bases unmatched. Looked up from germline, CDR1 is SGHAT and CDR2 is FQDESV (reference sequence). The CDR3 is 14 residues long. The DNA for the CDR3 is TGTGCCAGCAGCTTATTAGCGGGTCCCTACGAGCAGTACTTC. Protein: CASSLLAGPYEQYF.

Regarding this clonotype: The junction does not match germline at one end; this may be a read error. This rearrangement joins TRBV20-1 to TRBJ2-3; possibly TRBD1 for D (6 bases). The CDR3 runs to 14 residues. Germline-derived CDR1 and CDR2 are DFQATT and SNEGSKA (reference sequence). Here the CDR3 reads CGAATTGLQDTQYF. The DNA of the CDR3 is TGCGGTGCCGCTACGACAGGACTTCAGGATACGCAGTATTTT.

The sample holds a few counts of this clonotype. V usage is TRBV7-2 and J usage is TRBJ2-7, with TRBD2 matching 11 bases. This CDR3 is built from 14 residues. Trimming at V came to 5 bases and at J to 6 bases, leaving 6 bases not matched to a gene. Germline lookup yields CDR1 SGHTA and CDR2 FQGNSA. The CDR3 sequence: CASSQGLAGGEQYF. Here the CDR3 DNA reads TGTGCCAGCAGCCAGGGCCTAGCGGGAGGCGAGCAGTACTTC.

CDR3 coding DNA: TGTGCCAGCAGCTCACAAACAGGGAGCTCCTACGAGCAGTACTTC. It codes for CASSSQTGSSYEQYF. This chain links TRBV7-2 with TRBJ2-7; maybe TRBD1 (6 bases). Germline CDR1 is SGHTA and CDR2 is FQGNSA. V was cut by 4 bases and J by 0 bases, with 13 bases left in between. The CDR3 is 15 amino acids.

This sequence joins TRBV6-5 and TRBJ1-5; D unresolved. Per germline, CDR1 MNHEY and CDR2 SVGAGI. Between the trimmed V and J ends, which lost 6 bases and 5 bases, there was a span of 11 bases. CDR3 length equals 13 residues. CDR3 protein: CASSLTPYQPQHF. Written as DNA, the CDR3 is TGTGCCAGCAGCCTTACCCCCTATCAGCCCCAGCATTTT.

The rearrangement links TRBV12-3 or TRBV12-4 to TRBJ2-2; 7 bases line up with TRBD1. The CDR3 has 13 residues. The trim removed 11 bases at V and 1 base at J, leaving 4 bases unmatched. Here the CDR3 reads CAVRGLNTGELFF. The DNA of the CDR3 is TGTGCCGTGAGGGGGCTGAACACCGGGGAGCTGTTTTTT.

This clonotype came up a few times. The rearrangement joins TRBV7-9 to TRBJ2-1; D gene ambiguous. The CDR3 has 15 amino acids. Trimming took 4 bases from V and 4 from J, leaving 14 bases between them. CDR1 is SEHNR, CDR2 FQNEAQ, per germline (reference sequence). The CDR3 loop reads CASSYGSIPYNEQFF. The CDR3 nucleotides read TGTGCCAGCAGCTACGGTAGTATCCCTTACAATGAGCAGTTCTTC.

The V and J genes are TRBV4-1 and TRBJ2-5; 7 bases are shared with TRBD1. Germline assignment: CDR1 MGHRA and CDR2 YSYEKL. CDR3 size: 17 residues. Trimming removed 1 base from V and 5 bases from J; junction bases left unmatched: 13. The CDR3 region is CASSQGRQGPRRETQYF. The CDR3 bases are TGCGCCAGCAGCCAAGGAAGACAGGGCCCACGGCGGGAGACCCAGTACTTC.

This clonotype has a handful of counts. A read error may produce the germline difference seen at one junction end. The rearrangement links TRBV7-2 to TRBJ2-7; tentatively, D is TRBD1 or TRBD2 (5 bases each). The CDR3 consists of 13 residues. Germline values: CDR1 SGHTA, CDR2 FQGNSA. The CDR3 sequence is CVSSLGRNYEQYF. The CDR3 bases are TGTGTCAGCAGCTTGGGACGGAACTACGAGCAGTACTTC.

The table lists this clonotype with a few counts. The genes are TRBV28 and TRBJ1-2, with D possibly matching TRBD1 (6 bases). Germline assignment: CDR1 MDHEN and CDR2 SYDVKM. V dropped 2 bases and J dropped 13 bases, with 14 bases sitting between them. The CDR3 has 12 amino acids. CDR3 protein: CASSLETGWATF. The CDR3 coding sequence is TGTGCCAGCAGTTTAGAAACAGGGTGGGCCACCTTC.

This clonotype occurred many times. This rearrangement joins TRBV27 to TRBJ2-1, with TRBD2 matching 8 bases. V trimming: 6 bases; J trimming: 8 bases; junction bases outside the gene matches: 12. The length of the CDR3 is 15 residues. Germline CDR1 reads MNHEY; CDR2 reads SMNVEV (reference sequence). The CDR3 DNA sequence: TGTGCCAGCAGGGCTCCGGGACTAGGTGGTTATGAGCAGTTCTTC. This gives the protein CASRAPGLGGYEQFF.

The chain joins TRBV20-1 to TRBJ2-4; 8 positions match TRBD1. V lost 3 bases to trimming and J lost 8 bases; unmatched junction nucleotides: 15. The CDR3 runs 16 residues. Per the germline V gene, CDR1 is DFQATT and CDR2 is SNEGSKA (reference sequence). CDR3 protein: CSARPGPRQGIYIQYF. Written as DNA, the CDR3 is TGCAGTGCTAGGCCAGGACCGAGACAGGGGATATACATTCAGTACTTC.

This clonotype showed up just a few times. The chain uses TRBV12-3 or TRBV12-4 and TRBJ1-2; D is ambiguous. The length of the CDR3 is 13 residues. V lost 6 bases and J lost 7, with 15 bases in between. CDR3 coding DNA: TGTGCCAGCAGACGCCTGGGGTTTGCTGGCTACACCTTC. It specifies CASRRLGFAGYTF.

This clonotype was counted ten times or more. The rearrangement joins TRBV5-1 to TRBJ2-5; 7 bases fit TRBD2. The V gene's germline CDR1 is SGHRS and CDR2 YFSETQ. V lost 4 bases to trimming and J lost 4 bases; unmatched junction nucleotides: 4. The CDR3 runs 13 residues. As DNA, the CDR3 is TGCGCCAGCAGCGAGGGAGGGAGAGAGACCCAGTACTTC. This translates into CASSEGGRETQYF.

The chain links TRBV10-3 to TRBJ2-5; 7 positions agree with TRBD1. The CDR3 runs to 13 residues. Per germline, CDR1 ENHRY and CDR2 SYGVKD. J was trimmed by 5 bases and V by 10 bases; bases with no gene match: 10. CDR3: CATLDRLGETQYF. For the CDR3, the DNA is TGTGCCACGCTGGACAGGTTGGGGGAGACCCAGTACTTC.

The table lists this clonotype with a few counts. This chain joins TRBV20-1 and TRBJ2-1, with 11 bases identical to TRBD2. V was clipped by 6 bases and J by 1 base; unmatched bases: 8. From germline, CDR1 is DFQATT and CDR2 SNEGSKA (reference sequence). This CDR3 has 16 amino acids. The CDR3 is CSALTSGSSSYNEQFF. The CDR3 bases are TGCAGTGCCCTCACTAGCGGGAGTAGTTCCTACAATGAGCAGTTCTTC.

This clonotype occurred a few times. The chain is built from TRBV20-1 and TRBJ2-1; the D gene could be TRBD1 or TRBD2 (6 bases each). Germline V gives CDR1 DFQATT, CDR2 SNEGSKA (reference sequence). This CDR3 contains 15 residues. Trimming stripped 6 bases from V and 7 bases from J, with 22 bases between. The CDR3 spells CSAQEWGASRNEQFF. The CDR3 DNA sequence: TGCAGTGCCCAAGAGTGGGGGGCCTCACGGAATGAGCAGTTCTTC.

The V gene is TRBV18, the J gene TRBJ2-2; D is undetermined. Germline CDR1 reads KGHSH; CDR2 reads LQKENI. The CDR3 is made up of 16 amino acids. The V gene lost 3 bases and the J gene lost 6 bases, with 17 bases spanning the gap. Here the CDR3 reads CASSPQPATNAGELFF. The DNA of the CDR3 is TGTGCCAGCTCACCCCAGCCCGCTACTAACGCCGGGGAGCTGTTTTTT.